This entry features one T cell receptor beta chain sequence. Its antigen is unknown. The CDR3 extends over 17 amino acids. Germline V gene sequence: CDR1 LGHDT, CDR2 YNNKEL (reference sequence). Trimming left V 0 bases short and J 1 base short, with 14 bases between. TCRdb reanalysed the 5' RACE reads using MiXCR and keeps one entry per CDR3 protein. This sample yields 350,000 or so distinct CDR3 sequences, of which roughly 20% are seen a single time; approximately 13% belongs to the top ten. The entry originates in a study of T-cell memory formation after mild COVID-19. Study observations and caveats: Clones that contracted clustered mainly in CM and EM if CD4+ and in EMRA if CD8+.

The chain joins TRBV3-1 to TRBJ2-3; either TRBD1 or TRBD2 may fit D (6 bases each). This receptor was obtained from an adult woman who had mild COVID-19 (a few samples of this study predate the infection). Cell type and time point are not known. The specimen sequenced was PBMCs or a T cell subset sorted from them (not recorded which). In nucleotides, the CDR3 is TGTGCCAGCAGCCAAGATAGGCGGGACACTGGCACAGATACGCAGTATTTT. Its translation is CASSQDRRDTGTDTQYF.